This is a list of T cell receptor beta chains from one sample in a study of CD8+ T cells in alopecia areata. Produced via immunoSEQ multiplex PCR; TCRdb's table is partial and in-frame only. The sample contains about 140,000 clones, roughly half of which appear only once. Sequencing used CD4+ T cells sorted from blood, obtained at week 0. These receptors originate from a human donor with alopecia areata. The conserved cysteine and the conserved F or W are not part of the CDR3 here.

V gene: TRBV29-1
J gene: TRBJ1-5
CDR3 protein: SVTLGDQPQH

V gene: TRBV30
J gene: TRBJ1-2
CDR3 protein: AWSSESDYGYT

V gene: TRBV7-9
J gene: TRBJ2-7
CDR3 protein: ASSWDGPYEQY

V gene: TRBV19
J gene: TRBJ1-5
CDR3 protein: ASSLSSTGNQPQH

V gene: TRBV5-6
J gene: TRBJ1-5
CDR3 protein: ASSRGRNQPQH

V gene: TRBV30
J gene: TRBJ2-7
CDR3 protein: ACDQSSYEQY

V gene: TRBV30
J gene: TRBJ1-2
CDR3 protein: AWSVWRGRVFPGYT

V gene: TRBV19
J gene: TRBJ2-2
CDR3 protein: ASSITGTTGELF

V gene: TRBV19
J gene: TRBJ1-5
CDR3 protein: ASSRTGGDQPQH

V gene: TRBV30
J gene: TRBJ2-1
CDR3 protein: ACRESGPSEQF

V gene: TRBV5-1
J gene: TRBJ1-5
CDR3 protein: ASSLDTGQPQH

V gene: TRBV7-3
J gene: TRBJ2-1
CDR3 protein: ASSAQGYNEQF

V gene: TRBV14
J gene: TRBJ2-7
CDR3 protein: ASSFRDRDTAREQY

V gene: TRBV10-2
J gene: TRBJ2-2
CDR3 protein: ASKLFSGANTGELF

V gene: TRBV25-1
J gene: TRBJ2-3
CDR3 protein: ASSEGGTWLDTQY

V gene: TRBV30
J gene: TRBJ1-2
CDR3 protein: ALNGYT

V gene: TRBV6-5
J gene: TRBJ2-5
CDR3 protein: ASSYSTRETQY

V gene: TRBV30
J gene: TRBJ2-2
CDR3 protein: AWSVIVAGELF

V gene: TRBV28
J gene: TRBJ1-2
CDR3 protein: ASSFQGLGYGYT

V gene: TRBV30
J gene: TRBJ1-2
CDR3 protein: AWSVAGSAGYT

V gene: TRBV7-2
J gene: TRBJ2-4
CDR3 protein: ASSSRTGGSGAKNIQY

V gene: TRBV7-9
J gene: TRBJ2-2
CDR3 protein: ASSGSDRGWTGELF

V gene: TRBV7-2
J gene: TRBJ2-5
CDR3 protein: ASSLVMAGGGETQY

V gene: TRBV30
J gene: TRBJ2-7
CDR3 protein: AWSAGTVKGEQY

V gene: TRBV6-6
J gene: TRBJ2-4
CDR3 protein: ASSSGLVKNIQY

V gene: TRBV19
J gene: TRBJ1-5
CDR3 protein: ASSISKASSNQPQH

V gene: TRBV29-1
J gene: TRBJ1-5
CDR3 protein: SVGGRSNQPQH

V gene: TRBV6-1
J gene: TRBJ2-3
CDR3 protein: ASSLTDSGGDTQY

V gene: TRBV30
J gene: TRBJ1-2
CDR3 protein: AWSLQMGTGIGYT

V gene: TRBV7-2
J gene: TRBJ2-7
CDR3 protein: ASSWSGRAGEQY

V gene: TRBV10-3
J gene: TRBJ1-2
CDR3 protein: AISDGDRGNYGYT

V gene: TRBV28
J gene: TRBJ1-4
CDR3 protein: ASSLGTATNEKLF

V gene: TRBV27
J gene: TRBJ2-1
CDR3 protein: ASSNPRQGYNEQF

V gene: TRBV18
J gene: TRBJ2-7
CDR3 protein: ASSPLTRSEEQY

V gene: TRBV27
J gene: TRBJ2-1
CDR3 protein: ASSRTSGPYNEQF

V gene: TRBV7-8
J gene: TRBJ2-1
CDR3 protein: ASSPSGSSDEQF

V gene: TRBV29-1
J gene: TRBJ1-2
CDR3 protein: SGQGYHGYT

V gene: TRBV25-1
J gene: TRBJ2-6
CDR3 protein: ASSESGQGSGANVLT

V gene: TRBV29-1
J gene: TRBJ1-5
CDR3 protein: SASAGANQPQH

V gene: TRBV5-1
J gene: TRBJ2-3
CDR3 protein: ASSLDRGTDTQY

V gene: TRBV5-6
J gene: TRBJ2-5
CDR3 protein: ASDSLAGQETQY

V gene: TRBV14
J gene: TRBJ2-2
CDR3 protein: ASSQDSPRTGELF